Listed here is a single TCR beta chain. Antigen: not known. The record originates from a study of Ad26.COV2.S vaccination and SARS-CoV-2 variants. In the study overall: Once, or twice with 56 days between doses, Ad26.COV2.S was given intramuscularly.

Whole-study results and caveats: Vaccine recipients had higher spike-specific TCR breadth than placebo recipients. Vaccinees and placebo recipients showed similar non-spike TCR breadth.

TCRdb's copy holds only in-frame clones and misses some; the assay was immunoSEQ multiplex PCR. The data show a few hundred thousand clones, around 90% seen once. Indicated treatment: 15 to 20 received Ad26.COV2.S at low or high dose, single or two shots; about five received placebo; per-sample allocation not given. Specimens were obtained on day 63 following the first vaccine or placebo injection. The source of this sequence is a person aged 18-60 years who received the Ad26.COV2.S COVID-19 vaccine or a placebo. The specimen comprised peripheral blood, sampled in a trial of Ad26.COV2.S vaccine versus placebo.

The CDR3 sequence: CASSSPRRGRSDTQYF. The DNA for the CDR3 is TGTGCCAGCAGTTCCCCCAGGAGGGGTAGGTCAGATACGCAGTATTTT. The chain combines TRBV28 with TRBJ2-3; a weak D match, TRBD2 (6 bases). The CDR3 totals 16 residues. The germline V gene has CDR1 MDHEN and CDR2 SYDVKM. Deletions cut 4 bases from V and 4 bases from J, with 18 bases between.